These T cell receptor beta chains were read from a single sample in a study of T cell responses to AZD1222 COVID-19 vaccine. The protocol was immunoSEQ multiplex PCR, while the TCRdb copy is restricted to in-frame clones and leaves out a portion. This sample has 75,000 to 90,000 clones, with approximately 91% found just once. The sample consisted of peripheral blood, taken on day 0 of AZD1222 vaccination. The origin of the receptors is an adult in good health. Both conserved end residues are part of each CDR3. The D gene is left open where the match is weak. Not every row has a clone size; where given, it reads once, few, many or a size class.

v_gene	d_gene	j_gene	abundance	CDR3aa	CDR3nt
TRBV19	NA	TRBJ1-2	few	CASSIAQAGLSGYTF	TGTGCCAGTAGTATAGCACAGGCCGGTCTTTCTGGCTACACCTTC
TRBV5-6	NA	TRBJ1-4	NA	CASRGTTNEKLFF	TGTGCCAGCAGAGGGACAACTAATGAAAAACTGTTTTTT
TRBV6-5	NA	TRBJ1-6	NA	CASSSIPNSPLHF	TGTGCCAGCAGTTCGATCCCCAATTCACCCCTCCACTTT
TRBV10-3	NA	TRBJ2-3	NA	CAISVGVGGTDTQYF	TGTGCCATCAGTGTTGGGGTTGGGGGCACAGATACGCAGTATTTT
TRBV28	NA	TRBJ1-2	NA	CASSLGTGGYTF	TGTGCCAGCAGTCTAGGGACTGGGGGCTACACCTTC
TRBV7-8	NA	TRBJ1-3	once	CASSLIPVSGNTIYF	TGTGCCAGCAGCTTAATCCCAGTCTCTGGAAACACCATATATTTT
TRBV19	NA	TRBJ2-6	NA	CASSRDAGGSGANVLTF	TGTGCCAGTAGTAGGGACGCTGGGGGGTCTGGGGCCAACGTCCTGACTTTC
TRBV15	TRBD1	TRBJ1-1	NA	CATSVVEGATEAFF	TGTGCCACCAGCGTCGTCGAGGGGGCAACTGAAGCTTTCTTT
TRBV7-8	TRBD2	TRBJ2-1	NA	CASSPGGPWGDEQFF	TGTGCCAGCAGCCCGGGGGGGCCTTGGGGCGATGAGCAGTTCTTC
TRBV19	NA	TRBJ1-1	NA	CASSSQGSSGGTEAFF	TGTGCCAGCTCCTCGCAGGGGTCATCAGGTGGCACTGAAGCTTTCTTT